A selection of T cell receptor beta chains follows, all from one sample in a study of OX40 agonist ivuxolimab in advanced cancers. Sequencing was performed with immunoSEQ multiplex PCR; in TCRdb, only in-frame clones are kept and a portion is missing. The table records approximately 66,000 clones, 88% of them present only once. Sample: CD4+ or CD8+ T cells sorted from blood, taken in a trial of the OX40 agonist ivuxolimab. The source of these receptors is an adult with an advanced solid tumor such as melanoma, head and neck, liver or kidney cancer. Each CDR3 is given with its conserved first and last residue. D genes are given only for firm matches. Clone sizes are given selectively: once, few, many, or a class where the clone is expanded.

.	TRBJ2-4	.	TRBV15	CATSRDQTAIAKNIQYF	TGTGCCACCAGCAGAGATCAGACAGCCATAGCCAAAAACATTCAGTACTTC
few	TRBJ2-2	.	TRBV5-1	CASSPGRGANTGELFF	TGCGCCAGCAGCCCCGGTCGGGGAGCGAACACCGGGGAGCTGTTTTTT
few	TRBJ1-5	TRBD1	TRBV10-2	CASSLTTGVDQPQHF	TGCGCCAGCAGTTTAACAACAGGGGTGGACCAGCCCCAGCATTTT
.	TRBJ2-1	TRBD1	TRBV27	CASSLSGQYNNEQFF	TGTGCCAGCAGTTTGTCGGGACAGTATAACAATGAGCAGTTCTTC
.	TRBJ1-2	.	TRBV6-5	CASSYGLGGYGYTF	TGTGCCAGCAGTTATGGTCTCGGGGGGTATGGCTACACCTTC
few	TRBJ1-6	.	TRBV28	CATTGRTNSPLHF	TGTGCCACAACGGGCCGGACTAATTCACCCCTCCACTTT
.	TRBJ2-7	TRBD1	TRBV7-9	CASSLRYSAGGYEQYF	TGTGCCAGCAGCTTACGTTATTCGGCAGGGGGATACGAGCAGTACTTC
once	TRBJ2-1	.	TRBV6-1	CASSDGLEAHNEQFF	TGTGCCAGCAGTGATGGGCTAGAAGCCCACAATGAGCAGTTCTTC
.	TRBJ2-3	.	TRBV5-4	CASSLVTPSTDTQYF	TGTGCCAGCAGCTTGGTAACACCCAGCACAGATACGCAGTATTTT
.	TRBJ1-2	.	TRBV7-9	CASSLDGRNYGYTF	TGTGCCAGCAGCTTAGACGGGAGGAACTATGGCTACACCTTC
.	TRBJ2-3	.	TRBV21-1	CASSKTPGLAGYLTDTQYF	TGTGCCAGCAGCAAGACACCGGGACTAGCGGGGTATCTCACAGATACGCAGTATTTT
.	TRBJ1-5	.	TRBV27	CATLRSSNSNQPQHF	TGTGCCACCCTCAGGAGTTCAAATAGCAATCAGCCCCAGCATTTT
.	TRBJ1-1	.	TRBV7-9	CASSLGQVNTEAFF	TGTGCCAGCAGCTTAGGGCAGGTGAACACTGAAGCTTTCTTT
.	TRBJ2-7	.	TRBV2	CASSVNRDPYEQYF	TGTGCCAGCAGTGTAAACAGGGACCCCTACGAGCAGTACTTC
.	TRBJ1-3	.	TRBV5-4	CASSVDSLSGNTIYF	TGTGCCAGCAGCGTGGACAGCCTCTCTGGAAACACCATATATTTT
.	TRBJ2-3	.	TRBV20-1	CSGRTDTQYF	TGCAGTGGTCGCACAGATACGCAGTATTTT
.	TRBJ1-2	.	TRBV5-1	CASSLGTSYGYTF	TGCGCCAGCAGCTTGGGCACAAGCTATGGCTACACCTTC
.	TRBJ1-1	.	TRBV14	CASSQGGGLNTEAFF	TGTGCCAGCAGCCAAGGGGGCGGATTAAACACTGAAGCTTTCTTT
.	TRBJ2-3	.	TRBV5-5	CASSLDTDTQYF	TGTGCCAGCAGCTTGGACACAGATACGCAGTATTTT
once	TRBJ1-5	.	TRBV6-1	CASSEGHQLGPQHF	TGTGCCAGCAGTGAAGGGCATCAGCTGGGGCCCCAGCATTTT
few	TRBJ1-2	.	TRBV5-6	CASSLAANYGYTF	TGTGCCAGCAGCTTGGCAGCTAACTATGGCTACACCTTC
.	TRBJ1-6	TRBD1	TRBV27	CASSVDRANSPLHF	TGTGCCAGCAGTGTCGACAGGGCCAATTCACCCCTCCACTTT
.	TRBJ2-3	.	TRBV2	CASSRAGRTDTQYF	TGTGCCAGCAGTAGGGCGGGGCGCACAGATACGCAGTATTTT
.	TRBJ2-7	.	TRBV29-1	CSVADSFLSYEQYF	TGCAGCGTTGCCGACAGTTTCCTATCCTACGAGCAGTACTTC
.	TRBJ2-5	.	TRBV28	CASTSGGAQETQYF	TGTGCCAGCACGTCAGGAGGGGCCCAAGAGACCCAGTACTTC
.	TRBJ1-2	.	TRBV18	CASSPSGGNYGYTF	TGTGCCAGCTCACCATCGGGGGGGAACTATGGCTACACCTTC
.	TRBJ1-6	.	TRBV28	CASRPHVTVRGPLHF	TGTGCCAGCAGACCCCACGTGACAGTTCGTGGACCCCTCCACTTT
.	TRBJ2-7	TRBD2	TRBV29-1	CSVRNGLAGDSEQYF	TGCAGCGTCCGCAACGGACTAGCGGGGGATAGCGAGCAGTACTTC
.	TRBJ2-2	.	TRBV6-1	CASSGTALNTGELFF	TGTGCCAGCAGTGGTACAGCCTTGAACACCGGGGAGCTGTTTTTT
.	TRBJ2-7	TRBD1	TRBV28	CASRTGAEQYF	TGTGCCAGCAGAACAGGGGCCGAGCAGTACTTC
.	TRBJ1-1	.	TRBV18	CASSPLVMNTEAFF	TGTGCCAGCTCCCCCTTGGTTATGAACACTGAAGCTTTCTTT
.	TRBJ1-5	.	TRBV9	CASSVVGGRQPQHF	TGTGCCAGCAGCGTAGTAGGGGGTCGGCAGCCCCAGCATTTT
.	TRBJ1-1	.	TRBV18	CASSPQVNTEAFF	TGTGCCAGCTCACCACAGGTTAACACTGAAGCTTTCTTT
.	TRBJ1-4	.	TRBV5-1	CASSSGQNTNEKLFF	TGCGCCAGCAGCTCTGGACAGAACACAAATGAAAAACTGTTTTTT
.	TRBJ2-5	TRBD2	TRBV5-5	CASSPLAGNAKETQYF	TGTGCCAGCAGCCCATTAGCGGGAAACGCTAAAGAGACCCAGTACTTC
.	TRBJ2-7	.	TRBV30	CAWRRGNEQYF	TGTGCCTGGAGAAGGGGGAACGAGCAGTACTTC
.	TRBJ2-5	.	TRBV5-5	CASSSEKETQYF	TGTGCCAGCAGTTCGGAGAAAGAGACCCAGTACTTC
once	TRBJ2-7	.	TRBV14	CASSQGNYFEQYF	TGTGCCAGCAGCCAAGGGAACTACTTCGAGCAGTACTTC
.	TRBJ1-3	.	TRBV7-2	CASSLIGQSGNTIYF	TGTGCCAGCAGCTTAATCGGGCAGTCTGGAAACACCATATATTTT